This T cell receptor beta chain comes out of a study of cytomegalovirus exposure and HLA in healthy donors. General observations from the study: The study labeled around 160 TCR beta chains cytomegalovirus-associated.

Notes on this clone: Its antigen is unknown.

PCR was performed using 60 Vbeta and 13 Jbeta primers. Some clones are missing from TCRdb's copy, which holds only in-frame ones; the method was immunoSEQ multiplex PCR. Its clone listing holds roughly 200,000 clones. V lost 1 base, J lost 8 bases, and 5 bases stayed unmatched. The CDR3 consists of 15 residues. Germline assignment: CDR1 SGHAT and CDR2 FQNNGV. Sequencing was performed on PBMCs. V gene TRBV11-2 combines with J gene TRBJ2-1; 10 bases are shared with TRBD1. The receptor comes from a girl aged 2 to 9 in good health and CMV-seropositive. The CDR3 DNA reads TGTGCCAGCAGCTTAGGGGACAGGGGTACGTATGAGCAGTTCTTC. Protein sequence: CASSLGDRGTYEQFF.